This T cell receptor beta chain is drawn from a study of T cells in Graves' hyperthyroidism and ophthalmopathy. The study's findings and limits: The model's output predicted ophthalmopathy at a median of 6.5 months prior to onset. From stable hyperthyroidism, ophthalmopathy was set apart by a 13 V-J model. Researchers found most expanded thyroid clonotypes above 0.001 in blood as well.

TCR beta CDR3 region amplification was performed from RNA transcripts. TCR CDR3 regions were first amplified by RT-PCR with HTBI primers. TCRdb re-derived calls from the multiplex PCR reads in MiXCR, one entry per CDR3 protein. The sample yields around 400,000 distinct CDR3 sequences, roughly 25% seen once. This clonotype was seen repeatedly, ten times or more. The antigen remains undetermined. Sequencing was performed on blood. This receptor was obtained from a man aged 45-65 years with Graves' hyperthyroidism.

The CDR3 DNA is TGCAGCGTTGTCCCTCAGAAGGCAGCTTTCTTT. It yields the protein CSVVPQKAAFF. This chain uses TRBV29-1 with TRBJ1-1; D not resolved. The CDR3 runs to 11 residues. Germline lookup yields CDR1 SQVTM and CDR2 ANQGSEA. V shed 4 bases and J shed 10 bases, with 13 bases lying between them.